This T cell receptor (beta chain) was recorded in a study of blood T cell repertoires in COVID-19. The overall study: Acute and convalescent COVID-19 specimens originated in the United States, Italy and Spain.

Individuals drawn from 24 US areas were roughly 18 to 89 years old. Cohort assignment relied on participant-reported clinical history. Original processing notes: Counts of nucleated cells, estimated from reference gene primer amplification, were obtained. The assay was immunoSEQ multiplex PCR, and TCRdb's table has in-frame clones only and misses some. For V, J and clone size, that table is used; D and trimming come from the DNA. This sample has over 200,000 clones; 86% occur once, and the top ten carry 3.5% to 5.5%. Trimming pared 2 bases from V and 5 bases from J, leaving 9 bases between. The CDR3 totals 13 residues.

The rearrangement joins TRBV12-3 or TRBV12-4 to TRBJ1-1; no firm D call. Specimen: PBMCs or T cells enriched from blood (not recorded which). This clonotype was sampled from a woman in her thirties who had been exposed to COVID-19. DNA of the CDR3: TGTGCCAGCAGTTTAAGAGAGAGGACTGAAGCTTTCTTT. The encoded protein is CASSLRERTEAFF.